This T cell receptor (beta chain) was profiled in a study of response to subunit inactivated influenza vaccine. Trimming left V 1 base short and J 6 bases short, with 9 bases between. Germline V gene sequence: CDR1 LGHNA, CDR2 YSLEER. CDR3 length: 14 residues. Study-level findings and limits: The authors put forward the suggestion that each seasonal influenza vaccination may bring in only a limited number of new T cells.

This clonotype was detected only a few times. Its antigen is currently unknown. TCRdb re-analysed the RT-PCR reads in MiXCR, keeping a single row per CDR3 protein. The profile shows about 300,000 distinct CDR3 sequences, 21% of them singletons. The receptor was isolated from a man aged 50 to 75 who received an inactivated influenza vaccine. This sample comprised PBMCs from blood, obtained less than 22 months after vaccination. The J gene is TRBJ2-2, the V gene TRBV4-3; D may be TRBD2 (6 bases). The CDR3 here is CASSQGRASGELFF. CDR3 nucleotide sequence: TGCGCCAGCAGCCAAGGGAGGGCATCCGGGGAGCTGTTTTTT.